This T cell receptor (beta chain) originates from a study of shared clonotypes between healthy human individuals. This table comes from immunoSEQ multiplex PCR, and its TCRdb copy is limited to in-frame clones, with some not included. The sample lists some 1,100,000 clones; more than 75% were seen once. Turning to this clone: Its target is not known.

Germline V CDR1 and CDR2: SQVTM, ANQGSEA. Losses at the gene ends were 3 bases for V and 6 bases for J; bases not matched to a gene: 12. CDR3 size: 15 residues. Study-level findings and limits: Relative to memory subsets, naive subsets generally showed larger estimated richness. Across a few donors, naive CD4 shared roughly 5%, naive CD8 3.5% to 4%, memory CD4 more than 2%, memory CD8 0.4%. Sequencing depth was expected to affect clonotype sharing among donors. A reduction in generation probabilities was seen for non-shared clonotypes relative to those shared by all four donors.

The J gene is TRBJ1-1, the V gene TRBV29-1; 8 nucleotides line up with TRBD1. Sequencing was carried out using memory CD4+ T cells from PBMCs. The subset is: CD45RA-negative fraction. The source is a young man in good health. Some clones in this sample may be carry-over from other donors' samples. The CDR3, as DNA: TGCAGCGTTGAGGCGTTTGGCAGGGGGCGGGCTGAAGCTTTCTTT. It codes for CSVEAFGRGRAEAFF.